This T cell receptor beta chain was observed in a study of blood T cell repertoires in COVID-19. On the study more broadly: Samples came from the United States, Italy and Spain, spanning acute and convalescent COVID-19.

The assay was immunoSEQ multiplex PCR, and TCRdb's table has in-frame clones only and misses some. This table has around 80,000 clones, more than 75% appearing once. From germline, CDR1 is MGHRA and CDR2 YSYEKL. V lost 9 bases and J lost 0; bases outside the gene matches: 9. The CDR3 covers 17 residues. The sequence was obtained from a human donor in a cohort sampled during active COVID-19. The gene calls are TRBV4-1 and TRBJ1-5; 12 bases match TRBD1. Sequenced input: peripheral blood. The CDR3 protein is CASTGTGGLDSNQPQHF. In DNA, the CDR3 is TGCGCCAGTACCGGGACAGGGGGCCTCGATAGCAATCAGCCCCAGCATTTT.